This TCR beta chain was identified in a study of response to subunit inactivated influenza vaccine. There are a few counts of this clonotype. J lost 10 bases, V lost 2 bases, and 7 bases had no gene match. The CDR3 is made up of 14 amino acids. Per the germline V gene, CDR1 is DFQATT and CDR2 is SNEGSKA (reference sequence). TCRdb used MiXCR to reprocess the RT-PCR reads, holding one entry per CDR3 protein. The table has about 650,000 distinct CDR3 sequences, more than 15% seen once. Source: PBMCs from blood, taken about 11 days after vaccination. This sequence originates from a man aged 45 to 65 who received an inactivated influenza vaccine. This chain joins TRBV20-1 and TRBJ2-1; 11 bases align to TRBD1. The CDR3 nucleotides are TGCAGTGCTAGATGGGGACAGGGGGTCCAGGAGCAGTTCTTC. This sequence encodes CSARWGQGVQEQFF.